These 2 T cell receptor beta chains were sequenced from one sample in a study of T cell responses to AZD1222 COVID-19 vaccine. Data came from immunoSEQ multiplex PCR; TCRdb stores just in-frame clones and leaves some out. The table shows over 120,000 clones, with over 90% occurring only once. The sample consisted of peripheral blood, taken 28 days after the second AZD1222 dose. These receptors came from an adult who received the AZD1222 COVID-19 vaccine.

This chain uses TRBV5-4 with TRBJ1-1; D perhaps matches TRBD1 (5 bases). The CDR3 is 14 amino acids. Trimming left V 4 bases short and J 10 bases short, with 20 bases between. CDR1 and CDR2 (germline): SGHNT, YYREEE (reference sequence). The DNA of the CDR3 is TGTGCCAGCAGCCTGGGGGGGGTTTCGGTGGGAGCTTTCTTT. Translated, it gives CASSLGGVSVGAFF. Combining the CDR3 with reference TRBV5-4 and TRBJ1-1 gives the whole variable domain ETGVTQSPTHLIKTRGQQVTLRCSSQSGHNTVSWYQQALGQGPQFIFQYYREEENGRGNFPPRFSGLQFPNYSSELNVNALELDDSALYLCASSLGGVSVGAFFGQGTRLTVV.

This chain uses TRBV3-1 (or the pseudogene TRBV3-2) with TRBJ2-7; D not resolved. In germline, CDR1 is LGHDT, CDR2 YNNKEL (reference sequence). The CDR3 loop spans 16 amino acids. The V and J ends lost 0 bases and 9 bases respectively, with 21 bases between them. The CDR3 region has the DNA TGTGCCAGCAGCCAAGATTTGGTTCCCCGTTGGGGTGGGCAGTACTTC. This encodes CASSQDLVPRWGGQYF.